These 30 T cell receptor beta chains share one sample of origin, sequenced in a study of blood T cells in healthy people across ages. Alongside a J-beta primer mix, a sample-barcoded 5' primer served in a second PCR lasting roughly 6 to 12 cycles. TCRdb passed the 5' RACE reads through MiXCR, listing each CDR3 protein once. The sample yields hundreds of thousands of distinct CDR3 sequences, about 25% seen once. The data were also submitted as part of a second study, on T cells of mothers and their children.

Sequences were obtained from blood. These receptors were taken from a boy younger than 18 in good health.

For the CDR3, the DNA is TGTGCCAGCAGTTTGGTGACACTCAGCACAGATACGCAGTATTTT. Protein product: CASSLVTLSTDTQYF. The V and J genes are TRBV27 and TRBJ2-3, with unresolved D. This CDR3 has 15 amino acids. CDR1 is MNHEY and CDR2 is SMNVEV in the germline V gene (reference sequence). The V end lost 3 bases, the J end lost 0 bases, and 10 bases lay between the germline ends.

This clonotype was seen a few times. The chain has TRBV28 and TRBJ2-7, with TRBD2 as a possible D gene (6 bases). Deletions cut 5 bases from V and 5 bases from J, with 13 bases between. From germline, CDR1 is MDHEN and CDR2 SYDVKM. CDR3 length: 13 residues. In DNA, the CDR3 is TGTGCCAGCAGTAGGGACGGGGGTAACGAGCAGTACTTC. Protein product: CASSRDGGNEQYF.

This clonotype was seen a handful of times. The CDR3 region has the DNA TGCAGTCTTGACGAGGCTGGCTACACCTTC. It is translated as CSLDEAGYTF. V is TRBV20-1 and J is TRBJ1-2; D remains ambiguous. Germline assignment: CDR1 DFQATT and CDR2 SNEGSKA (reference sequence). The V and J ends lost 8 bases and 7 bases respectively, with 11 bases between them. The CDR3 length is 10 residues.

V and J are TRBV29-1 and TRBJ1-2, with TRBD1 matching 8 bases. This CDR3 has 12 amino acids. With 7 bases clipped from V and 6 bases from J, the junction kept 7 bases outside the gene matches. Germline values: CDR1 SQVTM, CDR2 ANQGSEA. The CDR3 sequence is CSALRGLDGYTF. CDR3 bases: TGCAGCGCCCTCAGGGGGCTGGATGGCTACACCTTC.

V usage is TRBV10-3 and J usage is TRBJ2-3; D is perhaps TRBD2 (5 bases). V was shortened by 4 bases and J by 6 bases, with 8 bases between the two germline ends. The CDR3 spans 12 residues. Germline CDR1 and CDR2: ENHRY and SYGVKD. The CDR3 here is CAISGTPDTQYF. DNA for the CDR3: TGTGCCATCAGTGGGACTCCTGATACGCAGTATTTT.

The gene calls are TRBV27 and TRBJ1-6; 7 bases align to TRBD1. V lost 5 bases and J lost 6; bases outside the gene matches: 10. CDR1 and CDR2 (germline): MNHEY, SMNVEV (reference sequence). The CDR3 covers 16 residues. This chain's CDR3 is CASSGQTGNGNSPLHF. The CDR3 nucleotides read TGTGCCAGCAGTGGACAGACAGGGAATGGTAATTCACCCCTCCACTTT.

For this clonotype: A read error may be the cause here, since a much bigger clone is one base away. The chain couples TRBV27 to TRBJ2-5, with 8 bases fitting TRBD2. Germline CDR1 reads MNHEY; CDR2 reads SMNVEV (reference sequence). The CDR3 spans 13 residues. This chain's CDR3 is CVSSRRGVETQYF. In nucleotides, the CDR3 is TGTGTCAGCAGTAGGCGGGGGGTGGAGACCCAGTACTTC.

The chain uses TRBV9 and TRBJ2-1; possibly TRBD1 for D (5 bases). Germline-derived CDR1 and CDR2 are SGDLS and YYNGEE. Trimming removed 0 bases from V and 3 bases from J, with 10 bases in between. The CDR3 extends over 15 amino acids. The CDR3 protein is CASSVGGQVYNEQFF. The CDR3 bases are TGTGCCAGCAGCGTAGGGGGCCAGGTCTACAATGAGCAGTTCTTC.

This chain uses TRBV20-1 with TRBJ2-3, with D perhaps given as TRBD1 or TRBD2 (6 bases each). Germline loops: CDR1 DFQATT, CDR2 SNEGSKA (reference sequence). V lost 0 bases and J 10 bases, leaving 26 bases between the germline ends. The CDR3 consists of 17 residues. The CDR3 reads CSARDPGEGGPFSPQYF. The CDR3 DNA is TGCAGTGCTAGAGATCCTGGTGAGGGGGGCCCATTTTCTCCGCAGTATTTT.

The chain combines TRBV20-1 with TRBJ1-2; 12 nucleotides match TRBD1. The J segment lost 4 bases and the V segment lost 3 bases, leaving 9 bases of the junction unmatched. Per germline, CDR1 DFQATT and CDR2 SNEGSKA (reference sequence). The CDR3 has 16 residues. Here the CDR3 reads CSASRRDRGQGYGYTF. The CDR3 bases are TGCAGTGCTAGTCGCCGGGACAGGGGGCAGGGCTATGGCTACACCTTC.

V is TRBV18 and J is TRBJ2-5; 7 positions match TRBD1. V dropped 5 bases and J dropped 5; count of bases not matched to a gene: 8. This CDR3 has 14 residues. Germline V CDR1 and CDR2: KGHSH, LQKENI. The CDR3 nucleotides read TGTGCCAGCTCATCTCGACAGGGCTGGGAGACCCAGTACTTC. Its translation is CASSSRQGWETQYF. Full variable domain (outside the CDR3, taken from reference TRBV18 and TRBJ2-5): NAGVMQNPRHLVRRRGQEARLRCSPMKGHSHVYWYRQLPEEGLKFMVYLQKENIIDESGMPKERFSAEFPKEGPSILRIQQVVRGDSAAYFCASSSRQGWETQYFGPGTRLLVL.

In its sample, this clonotype was seen a few times. The chain uses TRBV5-1 and TRBJ1-1; tentative D call: TRBD1 (5 bases). Germline CDR1 SGHRS, CDR2 YFSETQ. The CDR3 totals 15 residues. V lost 4 bases and J 0 bases, leaving 13 bases between the germline ends. CDR3 sequence: CASSNVAGLNTEAFF. The CDR3 coding sequence is TGCGCCAGCAGCAACGTTGCAGGGTTGAACACTGAAGCTTTCTTT.

This clonotype was seen at least ten times. This rearrangement joins TRBV6-5 to TRBJ2-7; 7 bases are shared with TRBD2. V lost 2 bases and J lost 4; bases outside the gene matches: 5. CDR3 length equals 14 residues. Germline V gene data show CDR1 as MNHEY and CDR2 as SVGAGI. CDR3: CASSYGRANYEQYF. CDR3 bases: TGTGCCAGCAGTTACGGGAGGGCCAATTACGAGCAGTACTTC.

V is TRBV12-3 or TRBV12-4 and J is TRBJ1-6; weak D call: TRBD1 (5 bases). V lost 2 bases and J lost 10, with 15 bases in between. The CDR3 sequence is 15 residues long. The CDR3 nucleotides are TGTGCCAGCAGTTTATCCCAGGGAGGGGAATCACCCCTCCACTTT. This sequence encodes CASSLSQGGESPLHF.

There are a few counts of this clonotype. In this CDR3 the conserved last residue, phenylalanine or tryptophan, is missing, so a read error is likely. The J gene is TRBJ1-4, the V gene TRBV12-3 or TRBV12-4; possible D gene TRBD1, 5 bases. The CDR3 consists of 14 residues. With 2 bases removed from V and 4 bases from J, the gap between germline ends came to 8 bases. The CDR3 region has the DNA TGTGCCAGCAGTTTAAGGGGAGGTAATGAAAAACTGTTTTCT. Translated: CASSLRGGNEKLFS.

The chain employs TRBV7-2 and TRBJ2-7, with 9 bases matching TRBD2. Unmatched junction bases numbered 14, after V lost 4 bases and J lost 7 bases. The CDR3 extends over 16 amino acids. CDR1 and CDR2 from the germline V gene are SGHTA and FQGNSA. The CDR3 spells CASSSLSGSISVEQYF. As DNA, the CDR3 is TGTGCCAGCAGCTCCCTTAGCGGGAGTATATCTGTGGAGCAGTACTTC.

The sample holds one count of this clonotype. The chain uses TRBV27 and TRBJ2-5; the match to TRBD1 covers 8 bases. With 2 bases clipped from V and 2 bases from J, the junction kept 13 bases outside the gene matches. The CDR3 totals 18 residues. The germline CDR1 and CDR2 sequences are MNHEY and SMNVEV (reference sequence). CDR3 in amino acids: CASSLDPSGQGLQETQYF. CDR3 nucleotides: TGTGCCAGCAGTTTAGATCCCTCCGGACAGGGACTTCAAGAGACCCAGTACTTC.

This clonotype has a handful of counts. The chain is built from TRBV20-1 and TRBJ2-7, with 9 bases fitting TRBD1. Germline trimming cut 4 bases from V and 1 base from J; bases unmatched to any gene: 5. This CDR3 has 14 residues. CDR1 and CDR2 (germline): DFQATT, SNEGSKA (reference sequence). The CDR3 protein is CSAIGGTGSYEQYF. CDR3 nucleotides: TGCAGTGCTATAGGGGGGACAGGGTCCTACGAGCAGTACTTC.

This clonotype was seen a few times. The chain has TRBV4-2 and TRBJ2-5; TRBD2 is a possible D gene (6 bases). Trimming left V 2 bases short and J 5 bases short, with 15 bases between. CDR3 length: 15 amino acids. CDR1 and CDR2 (germline): LGHNA, YNFKEQ. The CDR3 protein is CASSQLTPAGETQYF. The CDR3 coding sequence is TGTGCCAGCAGCCAACTAACTCCCGCGGGGGAGACCCAGTACTTC.

There are a few counts of this clonotype. The chain recombines TRBV10-3 with TRBJ1-6; the match to TRBD1 covers 9 bases. The trim removed 1 base at V and 7 bases at J, leaving 5 bases unmatched. The CDR3 runs to 16 residues. Germline V gene sequence: CDR1 ENHRY, CDR2 SYGVKD. CDR3 sequence (DNA): TGTGCCATCAGTGAGTGGGGGACAGGGCAAAATTCACCCCTCCACTTT. This sequence encodes CAISEWGTGQNSPLHF.

This clonotype has just a few counts. V gene TRBV6-5 combines with J gene TRBJ1-2; D may be TRBD1 (5 bases). With 5 bases removed from V and 2 bases from J, the gap between germline ends came to 18 bases. Per the germline V gene, CDR1 is MNHEY and CDR2 is SVGAGI. This CDR3 is 16 amino acids long. CDR3 in DNA: TGTGCCAGCAGTAACAGGAGCCCTCGAGAGAACTATGGCTACACCTTC. This gives the protein CASSNRSPRENYGYTF.

This chain joins TRBV18 and TRBJ1-2, with 9 bases identical to TRBD1. Germline V lookup: CDR1 KGHSH, CDR2 LQKENI. The junction had 20 bases not matched to a gene; V was cut back by 1 base and J by 8 bases. This CDR3 is built from 19 residues. CDR3 in amino acids: CASSPLAPGQGNGVRGYTF. The CDR3 bases are TGTGCCAGCTCACCACTCGCCCCGGGACAGGGAAACGGGGTGCGAGGCTACACCTTC.

The chain carries TRBV19 and TRBJ2-1; the match to TRBD2 covers 10 bases. CDR1 and CDR2 from the germline V gene are LNHDA and SQIVND (reference sequence). The CDR3 is 16 residues long. With V trimmed by 9 bases and J by 7 bases, 15 bases remained unmatched. CDR3 loop: CASSRRSGGAVNEQFF. The CDR3 DNA follows: TGTGCCAGCTCCCGGCGGAGCGGGGGGGCCGTAAATGAGCAGTTCTTC.

In this sample, this clonotype turned up a few times. The chain carries TRBV7-2 and TRBJ2-4; tentatively, D is TRBD1 (7 bases). Trimming stripped 2 bases from V and 8 bases from J, with 16 bases between. Germline CDR1 reads SGHTA; CDR2 reads FQGNSA. The CDR3 is 15 amino acids. The CDR3 region has the DNA TGTGCCAGCAGCTTAAATCCAGGGGGGTGGTACATTCAGTACTTC. Translation: CASSLNPGGWYIQYF.

The chain joins TRBV10-3 to TRBJ1-2; 7 bases align to TRBD1. The trim removed 7 bases at V and 4 bases at J, leaving 6 bases unmatched. CDR1 and CDR2 from the germline V gene are ENHRY and SYGVKD. The CDR3 spans 13 residues. The CDR3 here is CAITHRDSYGYTF. DNA of the CDR3: TGTGCCATCACCCATAGGGACAGCTATGGCTACACCTTC.

This clonotype was recorded a few times. This chain uses TRBV2 with TRBJ2-2; D is unclear. Germline assignment: CDR1 SNHLY and CDR2 FYNNEI. The germline V and J ends were trimmed by 3 bases and 8 bases, with 13 bases remaining between them. This CDR3 has 14 amino acids. The CDR3: CASSERLQGGELFF. The CDR3 region has the DNA TGTGCCAGCAGTGAGCGACTCCAAGGAGGGGAGCTGTTTTTT.

The rearrangement joins TRBV28 to TRBJ2-1; 7 nucleotides line up with TRBD1. Germline loops: CDR1 MDHEN, CDR2 SYDVKM. The CDR3 has 17 residues. The ends lost 5 bases at V and 1 base at J; junction bases unmatched: 11. The CDR3 region has the DNA TGTGCCAGCAGTACACAATACAGGGGCCCTTCCTACAATGAGCAGTTCTTC. Its protein is CASSTQYRGPSYNEQFF.

The chain has TRBV2 and TRBJ2-7, with 11 bases identical to TRBD1. Germline CDR1 reads SNHLY; CDR2 reads FYNNEI. CDR3 length: 13 residues. The junction had 1 base not matched to a gene; V was cut back by 4 bases and J by 5 bases. CDR3: CASSGDRGDEQYF. Here the CDR3 DNA reads TGTGCCAGCAGTGGGGACAGGGGGGACGAGCAGTACTTC. Full variable domain (missing parts from reference TRBV2 and TRBJ2-7): EPEVTQTPSHQVTQMGQEVILRCVPISNHLYFYWYRQILGQKVEFLVSFYNNEISEKSEIFDDQFSVERPDGSNFTLKIRSTKLEDSAMYFCASSGDRGDEQYFGPGTRLTVT.

This sequence joins TRBV6-2 or TRBV6-3 and TRBJ1-2; possible D gene TRBD1, 5 bases. Germline V CDR1 and CDR2: MNHEY, SVGEGT. The CDR3 has 17 residues. V was shortened by 11 bases and J by 4 bases, with 29 bases between the two germline ends. CDR3 bases: TGTGCCTCTCGTCCGAAGACAGAGGGGACTCGGCCCTATGGCTACACCTTC. Amino acid sequence: CASRPKTEGTRPYGYTF.

V usage is TRBV7-2 and J usage is TRBJ1-1; D is undetermined. The CDR3 sequence is 14 residues long. The germline gives CDR1 SGHTA, CDR2 FQGNSA. Trimming took off 1 base at V and 3 bases at J, with 9 bases between the two ends. CDR3 in DNA: TGTGCCAGCAGCTTAGGAGCAGCCCACACTGAAGCTTTCTTT. As protein: CASSLGAAHTEAFF.